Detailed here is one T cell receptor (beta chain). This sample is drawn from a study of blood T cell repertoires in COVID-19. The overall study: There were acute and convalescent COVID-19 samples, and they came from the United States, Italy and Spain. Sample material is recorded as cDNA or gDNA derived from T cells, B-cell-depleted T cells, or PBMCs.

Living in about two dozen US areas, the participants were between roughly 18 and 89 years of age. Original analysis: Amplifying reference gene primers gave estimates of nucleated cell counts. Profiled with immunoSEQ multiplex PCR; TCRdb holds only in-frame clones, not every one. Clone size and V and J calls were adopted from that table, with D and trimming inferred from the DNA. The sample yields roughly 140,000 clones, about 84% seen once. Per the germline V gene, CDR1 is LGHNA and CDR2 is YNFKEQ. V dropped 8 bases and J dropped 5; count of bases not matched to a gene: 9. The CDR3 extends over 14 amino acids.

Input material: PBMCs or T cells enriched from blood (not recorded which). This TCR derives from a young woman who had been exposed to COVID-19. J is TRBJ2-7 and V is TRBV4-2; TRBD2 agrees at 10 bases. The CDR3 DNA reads TGTGCCAGCTCCGGGCTAGCGGGAGTCCACGAGCAGTACTTC. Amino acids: CASSGLAGVHEQYF.